This is a list of T cell receptor beta chains from one sample in a study of blood T cell repertoires in COVID-19. The data were produced by immunoSEQ multiplex PCR, yet TCRdb's version contains in-frame clones alone and is incomplete. The table has hundreds of thousands of clones, around four fifths seen once; the top ten hold around 1.9%. Sample: peripheral blood. These TCRs come from an elderly woman with acute or convalescent COVID-19. The CDR3 runs from the conserved cysteine through the conserved F or W. Each record gives: J gene, D gene, clone size, V gene, CDR3 length, CDR3 DNA, CDR3 protein. A D gene is named only where the DNA matches it firmly. Part of the rows lack a size; the others show once, few, many or a class for expanded clones.

J: TRBJ2-1; D: TRBD2; size: NA; V: TRBV7-9; length: 17; DNA: TGTGCCAGCAGCTATACAGGGACTAGCGGGATCTACAATGAGCAGTTCTTC; CDR3: CASSYTGTSGIYNEQFF
J: TRBJ2-1; D: NA; size: NA; V: TRBV2; length: 12; DNA: TGTGCCAGCAGCGGACTATACAATGAGCAGTTCTTC; CDR3: CASSGLYNEQFF
J: TRBJ1-2; D: NA; size: NA; V: TRBV3-1/TRBV3-2; length: 16; DNA: TGTGCCAGCAGCCAAGAAAGCACAGGGATGGGGTATGGCTACACCTTC; CDR3: CASSQESTGMGYGYTF
J: TRBJ1-2; D: TRBD1; size: NA; V: TRBV5-1; length: 13; DNA: TGCGCCAGCAGCACGGACAGGGTCCGCGGCTACACCTTC; CDR3: CASSTDRVRGYTF
J: TRBJ2-7; D: TRBD1; size: few; V: TRBV28; length: 13; DNA: TGTGCCAGCTCGGGACAGGCCCGCTACGAGCAGTACTTC; CDR3: CASSGQARYEQYF
J: TRBJ1-1; D: NA; size: NA; V: TRBV19; length: 13; DNA: TGTGCCAGTCAGTCCAATTTGAACACTGAAGCTTTCTTT; CDR3: CASQSNLNTEAFF
J: TRBJ2-3; D: NA; size: NA; V: TRBV9; length: 15; DNA: TGTGCCAGCAGCGGAACAGGGAGGGCCACAGATACGCAGTATTTT; CDR3: CASSGTGRATDTQYF
J: TRBJ2-5; D: TRBD2; size: NA; V: TRBV5-1; length: 15; DNA: TGCGCCAGCAGCTTGAGCGGGAGGGGCCAAGAGACCCAGTACTTC; CDR3: CASSLSGRGQETQYF
J: TRBJ2-7; D: NA; size: NA; V: TRBV6-1; length: 14; DNA: TGTGCCAGCAGTGAAATTGGAGGCGTTCACGAGCAGTACTTC; CDR3: CASSEIGGVHEQYF
J: TRBJ2-7; D: TRBD2; size: NA; V: TRBV7-9; length: 16; DNA: TGTGCCAGCAGCGCAGGACTAGCGGGGCCCTCCTACGAGCAGTACTTC; CDR3: CASSAGLAGPSYEQYF
J: TRBJ2-1; D: TRBD1; size: few; V: TRBV6-2/TRBV6-3; length: 16; DNA: TGTGCCAGCAGCCGAGGACAGGGCCGAAACTACAATGAGCAGTTCTTC; CDR3: CASSRGQGRNYNEQFF
J: TRBJ2-3; D: NA; size: NA; V: TRBV30; length: 14; DNA: TGTGCCTGGAGTGGCGGGGCACCTACAGATACGCAGTATTTT; CDR3: CAWSGGAPTDTQYF
J: TRBJ2-7; D: NA; size: once; V: TRBV19; length: 14; DNA: TGTGCCTGTAGTATAGACGACACTGCCTACGAGCAGTACTTC; CDR3: CACSIDDTAYEQYF
J: TRBJ2-1; D: TRBD2; size: NA; V: TRBV30; length: 13; DNA: TGTGCCTGGAGTACTAGCGGGGGCAATGAGCAGTTCTTC; CDR3: CAWSTSGGNEQFF
J: TRBJ2-2; D: TRBD2; size: NA; V: TRBV5-1; length: 15; DNA: TGCGCCAGCAGCTTGACTAGCGCTAACACCGGGGAGCTGTTTTTT; CDR3: CASSLTSANTGELFF
J: TRBJ1-1; D: TRBD1; size: NA; V: TRBV29-1; length: 13; DNA: TGCAGCGTTGAGACAGGGGGGCAAACTGAAGCTTTCTTT; CDR3: CSVETGGQTEAFF
J: TRBJ2-5; D: TRBD1; size: NA; V: TRBV2; length: 13; DNA: TGTGCCAGCAGCCCGGACAGGGAAGAGACCCAGTACTTC; CDR3: CASSPDREETQYF
J: TRBJ2-6; D: TRBD2; size: NA; V: TRBV7-8; length: 19; DNA: TGTGCCAGCAGCTTAGCGGGGAGCGGGAGGAGCGCTGGGGCCAACGTCCTGACTTTC; CDR3: CASSLAGSGRSAGANVLTF
J: TRBJ1-5; D: NA; size: NA; V: TRBV19; length: 18; DNA: TGTGCCAGTAGTATTCTAGGGAGGGGGAGTAGGAGCAATCAGCCCCAGCATTTT; CDR3: CASSILGRGSRSNQPQHF
J: TRBJ2-5; D: TRBD1; size: few; V: TRBV5-8; length: 13; DNA: TGTGCCAGCAGCTTGGACAGGGGCGAGACCCAGTACTTC; CDR3: CASSLDRGETQYF
J: TRBJ1-2; D: NA; size: NA; V: TRBV6-6; length: 15; DNA: TGTGCCAGCAGTGTCCTCCGGGACACCGCCTATGGCTACACCTTC; CDR3: CASSVLRDTAYGYTF
J: TRBJ2-7; D: TRBD1; size: NA; V: TRBV19; length: 16; DNA: TGTGCCAGTAGTATCCCAAGGGGGCGTCCCCCCTACGAGCAGTACTTC; CDR3: CASSIPRGRPPYEQYF
J: TRBJ2-5; D: NA; size: NA; V: TRBV2; length: 15; DNA: TGTGCCAGCAGTTCCCAAGGGGTCCCGCAAGAGACCCAGTACTTC; CDR3: CASSSQGVPQETQYF
J: TRBJ2-1; D: TRBD2; size: once; V: TRBV19; length: 15; DNA: TGTGCCAGTCGGATTAGCGGGAGCACCTACAATGAGCAGTTCTTC; CDR3: CASRISGSTYNEQFF
J: TRBJ1-2; D: TRBD1; size: NA; V: TRBV7-2; length: 15; DNA: TGTGCCAGCAGCTCCCTCGACAGGGGATACTATGGCTACACCTTC; CDR3: CASSSLDRGYYGYTF
J: TRBJ1-2; D: NA; size: NA; V: TRBV10-3; length: 11; DNA: TGTGCCATCAGTGAGCCCATGGGCTACACCTTC; CDR3: CAISEPMGYTF